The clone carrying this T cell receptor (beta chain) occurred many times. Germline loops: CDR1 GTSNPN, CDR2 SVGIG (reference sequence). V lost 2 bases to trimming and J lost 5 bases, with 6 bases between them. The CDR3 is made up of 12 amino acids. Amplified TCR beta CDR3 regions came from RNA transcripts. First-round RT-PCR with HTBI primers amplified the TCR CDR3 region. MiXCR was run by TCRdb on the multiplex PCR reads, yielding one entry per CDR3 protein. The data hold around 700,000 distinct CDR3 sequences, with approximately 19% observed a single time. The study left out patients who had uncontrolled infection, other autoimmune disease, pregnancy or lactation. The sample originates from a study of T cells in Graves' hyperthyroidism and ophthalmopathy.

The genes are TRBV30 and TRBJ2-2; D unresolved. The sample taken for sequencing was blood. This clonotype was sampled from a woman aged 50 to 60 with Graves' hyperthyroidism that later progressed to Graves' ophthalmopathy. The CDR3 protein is CAWSSFTGELFF. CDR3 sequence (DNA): TGTGCCTGGAGTTCTTTTACCGGGGAGCTGTTTTTT.